The clone carrying this TCR beta chain has just a few counts. Trimming shortened V by 6 bases and J by 4 bases, and 12 bases separated the two germline ends. The CDR3 spans 13 residues. The germline CDR1 and CDR2 sequences are ENHRY and SYGVKD. The data belong to a study of human T cells and chemical hapten exposure. Unique molecular identifiers were linked by the library to individual cDNA molecules. TCRdb ran MiXCR on the RACE reads and lists one entry per CDR3 protein. The sample comprises 270,000 or so distinct CDR3 sequences, approximately 7.5% of which are singletons, and more than 0.95% rests with the top ten. The sample's time point: pre-sensitization, week 0. Treatment: therapeutic diphenylcyclopropenone sensitization with weekly scalp DPC.

This sequence was found in a man aged 18-30 years with alopecia areata. Some clones in this sample may be carry-over from other donors' samples. The genes are TRBV10-3 and TRBJ1-2, with D perhaps TRBD1 (6 bases). This specimen consisted of whole blood, obtained in connection with sensitization to the hapten diphenylcyclopropenone (DPC). Here the CDR3 DNA reads TGTGCCATCAGCGCCAGGGGACCCTATGGCTACACCTTC. It specifies CAISARGPYGYTF.